Below, 25 T cell receptor beta chains from the same sample are listed, as sequenced in a study of blood T cell repertoires in COVID-19. Only in-frame clones appear in the TCRdb table, and some are missing; sequencing was by immunoSEQ multiplex PCR. The table includes 450,000 to 500,000 clones, 70% to 90% detected once. Sequencing used peripheral blood. The receptors shown here come from a human donor in a cohort sampled during active COVID-19.

The J gene is TRBJ2-5, the V gene TRBV5-6, with 7 bases identical to TRBD1. The CDR3 loop spans 13 amino acids. CDR1 and CDR2 from the germline V gene are SGHDT and YYEEEE. V dropped 4 bases and J dropped 4; count of bases not matched to a gene: 4. CDR3 residues: CASSRTGGETQYF. The CDR3 region has the DNA TGTGCCAGCAGCCGGACAGGAGGAGAGACCCAGTACTTC.

The rearrangement links TRBV10-3 to TRBJ2-2; perhaps TRBD2 as D (6 bases). This CDR3 is 13 amino acids long. Germline values: CDR1 ENHRY, CDR2 SYGVKD. Trimming cost V 11 bases and J 4 bases, with 14 bases left between them. The CDR3 DNA follows: TGTGCCTCTTCTTCGGGACTCACCGGGGAGCTGTTTTTT. Translation gives CASSSGLTGELFF.

This clone appeared a few times. The V and J genes are TRBV7-3 and TRBJ2-5, with D possibly TRBD2 on 6 matching bases. V lost 5 bases and J 4 bases, leaving 20 bases between the germline ends. The CDR3 runs 16 residues. Germline V gives CDR1 SGHTA, CDR2 FQGTGA. DNA for the CDR3: TGTGCCAGCAGCCTAAACCCCGGAGGGCCCTCAGAGACCCAGTACTTC. As protein: CASSLNPGGPSETQYF.

This chain joins TRBV4-1 and TRBJ1-2; D uncertain. CDR3 length: 17 residues. Germline V gives CDR1 MGHRA, CDR2 YSYEKL. V was pared by 0 bases and J by 2 bases, with 16 bases between. The chain's CDR3 is CASSQDSAPPANYGYTF. The CDR3 region has the DNA TGCGCCAGCAGCCAAGATTCAGCGCCCCCGGCGAACTATGGCTACACCTTC.

V and J are TRBV19 and TRBJ1-5, with TRBD1 matching 10 bases. Germline V gene sequence: CDR1 LNHDA, CDR2 SQIVND (reference sequence). The CDR3 runs 15 residues. V lost 9 bases to trimming and J lost 3 bases; unmatched junction nucleotides: 8. The CDR3 DNA follows: TGTGCCAGCAGAGGGACAGGGGTTTACAATCAGCCCCAGCATTTT. Translated, it gives CASRGTGVYNQPQHF.

This clone has a handful of counts. The chain uses TRBV4-2 and TRBJ1-2; the D is unclear. The CDR3 covers 14 residues. Germline V gene lookup returns CDR1 LGHNA and CDR2 YNFKEQ. V was pared by 0 bases and J by 0 bases, with 5 bases between. Here the CDR3 reads CASSQDTANYGYTF. The CDR3 DNA sequence: TGTGCCAGCAGCCAAGACACAGCTAACTATGGCTACACCTTC.

The chain combines TRBV11-2 with TRBJ1-1; TRBD1 might be the D (5 bases). Germline CDR1 reads SGHAT; CDR2 reads FQNNGV. Trimming cost V 0 bases and J 7 bases, with 12 bases left between them. This CDR3 is built from 14 residues. CDR3 nucleotides: TGTGCCAGCAGCTTAGATCGGTGGGGGGGTGAAGCTTTCTTT. Translating it yields CASSLDRWGGEAFF.

The chain has TRBV27 and TRBJ1-1; a weak D match, TRBD1 (6 bases). CDR3 length: 16 residues. Trimming shortened V by 6 bases and J by 5 bases, and 22 bases separated the two germline ends. CDR1 is MNHEY, CDR2 SMNVEV, per germline (reference sequence). CDR3 protein: CASRSTGTPGKTEAFF. In DNA form, the CDR3 reads TGTGCCAGCAGATCTACCGGGACACCCGGGAAGACTGAAGCTTTCTTT.

The J gene is TRBJ2-7, the V gene TRBV27; TRBD2 agrees at 7 bases. Germline V CDR1 and CDR2: MNHEY, SMNVEV (reference sequence). This CDR3 has 15 amino acids. The V segment lost 3 bases and the J segment 2 bases; nucleotides outside the gene matches: 7. CDR3 loop: CASSFPGLGPYEQYF. The CDR3, as DNA: TGTGCCAGCAGTTTCCCCGGACTAGGGCCCTACGAGCAGTACTTC.

The rearrangement uses TRBV9 and TRBJ1-1, with TRBD1 matching 7 bases. This CDR3 has 14 amino acids. CDR1 is SGDLS and CDR2 is YYNGEE in the germline V gene. Trimming removed 4 bases from V and 4 bases from J; junction bases left unmatched: 7. CDR3: CASSPQGGGTEAFF. For the CDR3, the DNA is TGTGCCAGCAGCCCCCAGGGGGGAGGCACTGAAGCTTTCTTT.

The chain links TRBV29-1 to TRBJ1-6, with 10 bases lining up with TRBD1. Germline V gives CDR1 SQVTM, CDR2 ANQGSEA. This CDR3 spans 14 amino acids. The trim removed 6 bases at V and 3 bases at J, leaving 2 bases unmatched. The CDR3 protein is CSVRTGGYNSPLHF. DNA of the CDR3: TGCAGCGTCAGGACAGGGGGCTATAATTCACCCCTCCACTTT. Drawing the rest from reference TRBV29-1 and TRBJ1-6, the complete variable domain is SAVISQKPSRDICQRGTSLTIQCQVDSQVTMMFWYRQQPGQSLTLIATANQGSEATYESGFVIDKFPISRPNLTFSTLTVSNMSPEDSSIYLCSVRTGGYNSPLHFGNGTRLTVT.

This clone appeared a single time. J is TRBJ2-6 and V is TRBV7-9; 10 bases match TRBD1. The CDR3 contains 17 residues. Germline CDR1 is SEHNR and CDR2 is FQNEAQ (reference sequence). CDR3 nucleotide sequence: TGTGCAAGTACGATAGGGACAGGGGACTCTGGGGCCAACGTCCTGACTTTC. It translates to CASTIGTGDSGANVLTF.

The chain employs TRBV9 and TRBJ1-4; a possible D gene is TRBD1 (5 bases). Per the germline V gene, CDR1 is SGDLS and CDR2 is YYNGEE. Between the trimmed V and J ends, which lost 3 bases and 12 bases, there was a span of 21 bases. This CDR3 is built from 15 residues. CDR3 coding DNA: TGTGCCAGCAGCGCGACGGACCTCCCCGAAGGGGAACTGTTTTTT. Protein: CASSATDLPEGELFF.

This chain connects TRBV9 to TRBJ1-2; possibly TRBD1 for D (5 bases). The CDR3 totals 14 residues. V gave up 0 bases and J gave up 7 bases, with 13 bases separating them. Looked up from germline, CDR1 is SGDLS and CDR2 is YYNGEE. As DNA, the CDR3 is TGTGCCAGCAGCGTAGCCGGACAATCCTCTGGCTACACCTTC. It encodes CASSVAGQSSGYTF.

V usage is TRBV7-9 and J usage is TRBJ2-7; D ambiguous. The CDR3 length is 14 residues. V dropped 2 bases and J dropped 3 bases, with 11 bases sitting between them. CDR1 SEHNR and CDR2 FQNEAQ come from the germline V gene (reference sequence). The CDR3 sequence is CASSLRSPLYEQYF. Written as DNA, the CDR3 is TGTGCCAGCAGCTTACGGAGCCCCCTCTACGAGCAGTACTTC.

This clone was seen a few times. V usage is TRBV5-1 and J usage is TRBJ2-7; D gene unclear. CDR1 and CDR2 (germline): SGHRS, YFSETQ. This CDR3 is built from 15 residues. V dropped 4 bases and J dropped 2 bases, with 16 bases sitting between them. Written as DNA, the CDR3 is TGCGCCAGCAGCCGAGAAGCGACTGGAACCTACGAGCAGTACTTC. Its translation: CASSREATGTYEQYF.

This clone was observed a single time. The rearrangement joins TRBV4-1 to TRBJ1-3; a weak D match, TRBD1 (6 bases). Trimming stripped 0 bases from V and 0 bases from J, with 12 bases between. Germline values: CDR1 MGHRA, CDR2 YSYEKL. The CDR3 contains 17 residues. The CDR3 region has the DNA TGCGCCAGCAGCCAAGACAGAGGGGACATCTCTGGAAACACCATATATTTT. This encodes CASSQDRGDISGNTIYF.

CDR3 sequence reads: CASSRLGTTTQETQYF. CDR3 bases: TGCGCCAGCAGCCGGTTAGGGACTACTACCCAAGAGACCCAGTACTTC. The rearrangement joins TRBV4-1 to TRBJ2-5; 7 bases are a match to TRBD2. This CDR3 region has 16 residues. The junction had 9 bases not matched to a gene; V was cut back by 4 bases and J by 1 base. Germline CDR1 reads MGHRA; CDR2 reads YSYEKL.

The chain carries TRBV3-1 (or the pseudogene TRBV3-2) and TRBJ2-7; TRBD1 might be the D (5 bases). Germline values: CDR1 LGHDT, CDR2 YNNKEL (reference sequence). V dropped 3 bases and J dropped 3 bases, with 12 bases sitting between them. This CDR3 comprises 14 residues. The CDR3 nucleotides read TGTGCCAGCAGCCACCGGACACCAGTCTACGAGCAGTACTTC. Its protein product is CASSHRTPVYEQYF.

The chain joins TRBV28 to TRBJ2-7, with D maybe TRBD2 (6 bases). Germline V gene sequence: CDR1 MDHEN, CDR2 SYDVKM. CDR3 length: 15 amino acids. V was clipped by 1 base and J by 0 bases, with 10 bases between them. The CDR3 loop reads CASSLSDGSSYEQYF. The CDR3 DNA is TGTGCCAGCAGTTTATCGGACGGGAGCTCCTACGAGCAGTACTTC.

The chain uses TRBV11-2 and TRBJ1-3, with 8 bases aligning to TRBD1. The germline V gene encodes CDR1 SGHAT and CDR2 FQNNGV. With V trimmed by 1 base and J by 3 bases, 8 bases remained unmatched. CDR3 length: 17 residues. The CDR3 sequence is CASSLGVGQGGGNTIYF. CDR3 DNA: TGTGCCAGCAGCTTAGGGGTCGGACAGGGAGGTGGAAACACCATATATTTT.

The V gene is TRBV12-3 or TRBV12-4, the J gene TRBJ2-1; no clear D. This CDR3 is built from 13 residues. V lost 7 bases to trimming and J lost 0 bases, with 7 bases between them. In DNA, the CDR3 is TGTGCCAGCATGAACAACTCCTACAATGAGCAGTTCTTC. Translating it yields CASMNNSYNEQFF.

This chain joins TRBV25-1 and TRBJ2-7, with 9 bases that match TRBD1. The CDR3 totals 14 residues. V was clipped by 7 bases and J by 3 bases; unmatched bases: 7. The germline CDR1 and CDR2 sequences are MGHDK and SYGVNS. CDR3: CASIAGTGNYEQYF. Here the CDR3 DNA reads TGTGCCAGCATCGCCGGGACAGGGAACTACGAGCAGTACTTC.

This chain uses TRBV29-1 with TRBJ2-3; D may be TRBD2 (5 bases). With 7 bases removed from V and 3 bases from J, the gap between germline ends came to 20 bases. The CDR3 spans 15 residues. Germline lookup yields CDR1 SQVTM and CDR2 ANQGSEA. The CDR3 loop is CSAPKGSGTTDTQYF. The CDR3 DNA reads TGCAGCGCCCCTAAAGGCAGCGGCACGACAGATACGCAGTATTTT.

The gene calls are TRBV18 and TRBJ1-4; D possibly corresponds to TRBD1 (6 bases). In germline, CDR1 is KGHSH, CDR2 LQKENI. This CDR3 comprises 12 residues. Trimming took off 3 bases at V and 12 bases at J, with 11 bases between the two ends. CDR3: CASSPIQGELFF. The CDR3 DNA is TGTGCCAGCTCACCGATACAGGGAGAACTGTTTTTT.